This T cell receptor (beta chain) was identified during a study of blood T cell repertoires in COVID-19. Assay used: immunoSEQ multiplex PCR; TCRdb lists only in-frame clones, some missing. The sample records over 200,000 clones, about 85% being singletons. This CDR3 has 14 amino acids. J lost 6 bases, V lost 3 bases, and 8 bases had no gene match. Germline CDR1 is GTSNPN and CDR2 is SVGIG (reference sequence). This clone was counted once. This chain links TRBV30 with TRBJ2-3, with TRBD2 identical over 8 bases. This TCR was recovered from a woman older than 75 with active or convalescent COVID-19. Sequenced input: peripheral blood. The CDR3, as DNA: TGTGCCTGGAGGGGGAGCGGGAGTGGGGATACGCAGTATTTT. Protein product: CAWRGSGSGDTQYF.